Described below is a single T cell receptor beta chain sequence and its context. The antigen it recognizes is unknown. Per-base quality was not reported, and no clone a single base away is much larger than it. The entry originates in a study of sequential checkpoint blockade in melanoma (dated by TCRdb to between 2018 and 2021). Context from the whole study: Using 1:1 randomization, the trial assigned patients either to first-line nivolumab followed by ipilimumab (arm A) or to ipilimumab followed by nivolumab (arm B). About 80% of the matched tumor biopsy pairs taken before and after treatment were from the same lesion. TCRbeta immunosequencing was performed on DNA from around 96 pretreatment melanoma tumor samples. Both trial sequences were followed by maintenance nivolumab. For about two dozen patients, matched tumor biopsies were obtained before treatment and at week 13, following single-agent nivolumab (arm A) or ipilimumab (arm B).

The CDR3 has 16 amino acids, counting the end cysteine and phenylalanine. Only the CDR3 part of the read is kept: 48 bases, read in frame from the first base. V loses 0 bases of germline sequence and J loses 3 bases, and the interval between the two ends is 17 bases. The germline V gene provides CDR1 SQVTM and CDR2 ANQGSEA. Points the paper makes about the study in general: In the nivolumab-first arm (arm A), pretreatment tumor TIL clonality was associated with response (P = .04). Validation of the response-prediction model combining TCR metrics and mutation burden is needed in larger, independent patient cohorts. PD-L1 staining and CD8+ T-cell counts correlated with tumor T-cell fraction and clonality, whereas mutational load did not. Patients whose tumor T-cell fraction and clonality increased by week 13 were about 30 times more likely to achieve clinical benefit. Small sample sizes and reduced statistical power limited the within-arm analyses of tumor T-cell fraction.

The immunoSEQ Assay was used to immunosequence TCRbeta CDR3 regions from genomic DNA. Genomic DNA was amplified by bias-controlled multiplex PCR before high-throughput sequencing. Per the original workflow: To quantify the absolute abundance of each unique TCRbeta CDR3 region, the sequences were collapsed and filtered. Clonality, defined as 1 minus Pielou's evenness, was calculated using only productive rearrangements. To compute tumor T-cell fraction, TCRbeta template counts were normalized to usable DNA, with usable DNA estimated from several housekeeping genes. Clones with significantly greater frequencies in on-treatment versus baseline samples were identified using a previously published method. TCRdb limited this immuneACCESS table to in-frame rearrangements with V and J called. A share of clones is missing; checked studies link under half to unresolved V genes, and the rest is unexplained. V and J calls plus clone size are reproduced from that table; the DNA served to infer D and trimming. In all, the sample holds some 2,400 clones, and 20% to 25% of those were seen once. The ten largest make up around 18% of the sample.

What this sample's treatment or condition label stands for: randomized to nivolumab then ipilimumab (arm A) or the reverse (arm B). Prior DNA-damaging chemotherapy had not been received by any trial patient. Samples came from patients with melanoma in CheckMate 064, a randomized, open-label phase II trial of sequential checkpoint blockade. Tumor TCR sequencing used genomic DNA from formalin-fixed paraffin-embedded (FFPE) tissue samples. The sequence derives from a human donor with melanoma. In this chain, TRBV29-1 is recombined with TRBJ2-5, with a tentative D call of TRBD1 or TRBD2, each matching 6 bases. Specimen: tumor tissue (inferred from file names), collected from a patient given nivolumab and ipilimumab in sequence. The CDR3 protein: CSVEEKGGRVEETQYF. The nucleotide sequence reads TGCAGCGTTGAAGAGAAGGGGGGCCGAGTGGAAGAGACCCAGTACTTC.